The 10 T cell receptor beta chains below all came from one sample that was sequenced in a study of T cells in Graves' hyperthyroidism and ophthalmopathy. The TCR beta CDR3 regions underwent amplification using RNA transcripts as the source. The HTBI primer set drove a first-round RT-PCR of the TCR CDR3. From the multiplex PCR reads, TCRdb called clonotypes with MiXCR, one entry per CDR3 protein. The sample carries hundreds of thousands of distinct CDR3 sequences, roughly 14% recorded once. The sample consisted of blood. The source is a woman in her 40s with Graves' ophthalmopathy.

This clonotype was counted many times. This sequence joins TRBV29-1 and TRBJ2-7; maybe TRBD1 (6 bases). This CDR3 comprises 14 residues. CDR1 is SQVTM and CDR2 is ANQGSEA in the germline V gene. Trimming took off 6 bases at V and 0 bases at J, with 15 bases between the two ends. The CDR3 DNA follows: TGCAGCGTCGGACACAGGGATGTCTCCTACGAGCAGTACTTC. It is translated as CSVGHRDVSYEQYF.

As to this clonotype: A clone one base away is much larger, so this may be a read error. V usage is TRBV29-1 and J usage is TRBJ1-1; D unclear. The CDR3 covers 11 residues. CDR1 and CDR2 (germline): SQVTM, ANQGSEA. CDR3 coding DNA: TGCAGCGTTCAGGAGAACACTGAAGCTCTCTTT. Translation: CSVQENTEALF.

This clonotype was detected ten times or more. The V call is TRBV30, the J call TRBJ2-7; weak D call: TRBD2 (6 bases). CDR3 size: 12 residues. The V gene's germline CDR1 is GTSNPN and CDR2 SVGIG (reference sequence). V shed 5 bases and J shed 2 bases, with 10 bases lying between them. CDR3 nucleotide sequence: TGTGCCTGGGGAGGGAGTACCTACGAGCAGTACTTC. Translation gives CAWGGSTYEQYF.

The table lists this clonotype with a few counts. The chain combines TRBV6-1 with TRBJ2-5, with D perhaps matching TRBD2 (6 bases). The CDR3 loop spans 14 amino acids. CDR1 and CDR2 (germline): MNHNS, SASEGT. The germline V and J ends were trimmed by 8 bases and 7 bases, with 20 bases remaining between them. The CDR3 sequence is CASAYSGNKGTQYF. In nucleotides, the CDR3 is TGTGCCAGCGCCTATAGCGGAAATAAGGGGACCCAGTACTTC.

The DNA for the CDR3 is TGTGCCAGCAGCCAAGACCGGGGGGGGGTTCTCACCTTC. This encodes CASSQDRGGVLTF. This chain uses TRBV3-1 with TRBJ1-2; a weak D match, TRBD1 (5 bases). The CDR3 extends over 13 amino acids. With 0 bases removed from V and 13 bases from J, the gap between germline ends came to 15 bases. The germline CDR1 and CDR2 sequences are LGHDT and YNNKEL (reference sequence).

In its sample, this clonotype was seen many times. The rearrangement joins TRBV12-3 or TRBV12-4 to TRBJ1-2; no definite D call. The length of the CDR3 is 13 residues. V was shortened by 1 base and J by 3 bases, with 6 bases between the two germline ends. The CDR3 loop is CASSLGIYYGYTF. CDR3 sequence (DNA): TGTGCCAGCAGTTTAGGGATTTACTATGGCTACACCTTC.

This clonotype was seen many times. This chain joins TRBV27 and TRBJ1-5, with TRBD1 matching 10 bases. Germline V lookup: CDR1 MNHEY, CDR2 SMNVEV (reference sequence). V was pared by 8 bases and J by 6 bases, with 4 bases of the junction left unmatched. The length of the CDR3 is 13 residues. The CDR3 DNA reads TGTGCCAGCCGACAGGGGGCGAGTCAGCCCCAGCATTTT. It encodes CASRQGASQPQHF.

This clonotype was picked up many times. This CDR3 reads CASSYVGLDTEAFF. The CDR3 DNA is TGTGCCAGCAGTTACGTGGGGCTGGACACTGAAGCTTTCTTT. V and J are TRBV6-5 and TRBJ1-1; TRBD1 is a possible D gene (5 bases). The ends were cut back, 2 bases at V and 3 bases at J, with 10 bases in the middle. CDR3 length: 14 residues. CDR1 and CDR2 from the germline V gene are MNHEY and SVGAGI.

Worth noting for this clonotype: A much larger clone sits a single nucleotide away, making a read error possible. The rearrangement joins TRBV20-1 to TRBJ1-5; tentatively, D is TRBD1 (6 bases). Matching the DNA end better, TRBJ2-3 makes the J call doubtful. This CDR3 spans 12 amino acids. Germline V CDR1 and CDR2: DFQATT, SNEGSKA (reference sequence). DNA for the CDR3: TGCAGTGGTCAGGGGAACAATCAGCCCCAGTATTTT. Protein sequence: CSGQGNNQPQYF.

This clonotype was seen repeatedly, ten times or more. At one of its ends the junction is not consistent with the germline gene, which may arise from a read error. This CDR3 is CANSLGTDGTQYF. The CDR3 coding sequence is TGTGCCAACAGCTTAGGGACCGACGGGACCCAGTACTTC. The chain combines TRBV7-9 with TRBJ2-5; the D call may be TRBD1 or TRBD2 (5 bases each). Germline V CDR1 and CDR2: SEHNR, FQNEAQ (reference sequence). This CDR3 region has 13 residues.